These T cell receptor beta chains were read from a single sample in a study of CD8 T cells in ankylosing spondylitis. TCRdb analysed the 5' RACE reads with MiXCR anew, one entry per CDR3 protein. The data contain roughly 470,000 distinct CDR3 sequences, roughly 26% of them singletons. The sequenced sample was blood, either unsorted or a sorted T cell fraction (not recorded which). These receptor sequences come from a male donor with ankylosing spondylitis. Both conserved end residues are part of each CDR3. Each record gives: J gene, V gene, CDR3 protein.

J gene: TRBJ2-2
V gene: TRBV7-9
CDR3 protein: CASSDSGTGGSGELFF

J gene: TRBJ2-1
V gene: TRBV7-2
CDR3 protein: CASSLTRGGRILNEQFF

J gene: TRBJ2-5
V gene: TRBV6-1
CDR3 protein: CASSERTETQYF

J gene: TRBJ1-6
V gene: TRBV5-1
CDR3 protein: CASSLTGQGGDNSPLHF

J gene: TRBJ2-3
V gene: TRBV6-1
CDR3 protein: CASSPTRVGTDTQYF

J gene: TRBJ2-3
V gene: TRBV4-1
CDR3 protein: CASSLRTSGMSGNTQYF

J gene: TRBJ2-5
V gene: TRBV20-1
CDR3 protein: CSARVLADKETQYF

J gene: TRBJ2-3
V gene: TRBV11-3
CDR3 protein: CASSSGLAGGHTQYF

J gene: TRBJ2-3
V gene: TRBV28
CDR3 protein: CASSPTTSGVGDTQYF

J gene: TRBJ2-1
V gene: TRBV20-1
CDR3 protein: CSARAPGLSYNEQFF

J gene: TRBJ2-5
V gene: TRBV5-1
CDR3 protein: CASSLSLGSETQYF

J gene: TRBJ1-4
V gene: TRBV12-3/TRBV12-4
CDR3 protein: CASSFWDRGFPELFF

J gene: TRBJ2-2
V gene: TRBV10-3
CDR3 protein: CAISGLLETGELFF

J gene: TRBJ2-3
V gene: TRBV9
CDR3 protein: CASSAVAGGLDTQYF

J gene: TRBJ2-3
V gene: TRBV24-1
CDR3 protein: CATSDPGSDTQYF

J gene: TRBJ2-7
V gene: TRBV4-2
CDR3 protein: CASGPKGVGDTYEQYF

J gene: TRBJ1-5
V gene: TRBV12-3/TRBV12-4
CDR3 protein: CASSLVQANQPQHF

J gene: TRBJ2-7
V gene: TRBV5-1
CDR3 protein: CASKRTGVSYEQYF

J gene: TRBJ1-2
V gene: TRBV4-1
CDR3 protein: CASSPRAF

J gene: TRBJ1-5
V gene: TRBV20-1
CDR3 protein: CSASDYRGGQPQHF

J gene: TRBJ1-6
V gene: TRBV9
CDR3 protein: CASSVESAGVGSPLHF

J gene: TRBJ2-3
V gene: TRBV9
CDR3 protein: CASSVSTSGSRSDTQYF

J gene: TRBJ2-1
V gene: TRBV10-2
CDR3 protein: CASSSTRGVDEQFF

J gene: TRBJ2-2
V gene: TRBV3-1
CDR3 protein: CASRVAGETGELFF

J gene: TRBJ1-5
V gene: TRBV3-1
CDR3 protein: CASSQGGRTESQPQHF

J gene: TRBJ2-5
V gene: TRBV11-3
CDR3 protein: CASSLDRGTAQYF

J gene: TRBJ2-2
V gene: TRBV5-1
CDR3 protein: CASRPSGSDTGELFF

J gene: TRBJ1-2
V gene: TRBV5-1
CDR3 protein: CASSLGSGEDYGYTF

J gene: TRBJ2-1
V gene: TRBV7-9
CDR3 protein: CASSKHSGRGNEQFF

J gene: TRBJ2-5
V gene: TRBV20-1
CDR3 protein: CSARVPGQGTETQYF

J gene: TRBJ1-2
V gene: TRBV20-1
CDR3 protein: CSPTDAGNYGYTF

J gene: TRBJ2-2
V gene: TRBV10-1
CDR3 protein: CASRLQGSDTGELFF

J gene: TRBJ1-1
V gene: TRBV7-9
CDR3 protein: CSSSSQGGTEAFF

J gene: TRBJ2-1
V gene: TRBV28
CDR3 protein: CASSLSQGQFF

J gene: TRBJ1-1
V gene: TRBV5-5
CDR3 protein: CATLQGRNTEAFF

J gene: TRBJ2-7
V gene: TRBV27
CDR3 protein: CASSFSGTDSLYEQYF

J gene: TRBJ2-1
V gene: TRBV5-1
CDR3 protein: CASSGGLAGGYNEQFF

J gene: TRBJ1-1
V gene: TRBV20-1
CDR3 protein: CSARYHDTEAFF

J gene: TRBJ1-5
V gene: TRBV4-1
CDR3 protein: CASSQESGALGRRQPQHF

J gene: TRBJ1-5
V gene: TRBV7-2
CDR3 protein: CASSFDKDQPQHF

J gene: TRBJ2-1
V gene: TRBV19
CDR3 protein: CATQGLAGAGEQFF

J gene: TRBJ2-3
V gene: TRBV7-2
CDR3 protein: CASSSGREAGDTQYF